These T cell receptor beta chains were read from a single sample in a study of blood T cell repertoires in COVID-19. Method: immunoSEQ multiplex PCR; TCRdb's copy keeps in-frame clones and lacks some. Among over 250,000 clones, 90% to 95% were seen once, and the ten largest hold 2% to 2.5%. What was sequenced was peripheral blood. The receptors were sampled from a woman in her twenties or thirties with COVID-19, enrolled during active disease. Both conserved end residues are part of each CDR3. A D gene is named only where the DNA matches it firmly. The size entry is marked missing in some rows and otherwise reads once, few, many or a size class.

abundance	v_gene	d_gene	j_gene	CDR3aa	CDR3nt
-	TRBV19	-	TRBJ1-2	CASTSKISGTMHGYTF	TGTGCCAGTACATCAAAAATCTCCGGGACAATGCATGGCTACACCTTC
-	TRBV19	TRBD1	TRBJ2-7	CASSLGQGGVYEQYF	TGTGCCAGTAGTTTGGGACAGGGCGGGGTCTACGAGCAGTACTTC
-	TRBV7-2	-	TRBJ2-1	CASSLGGVPNEQFF	TGTGCCAGCAGCTTAGGCGGAGTACCAAATGAGCAGTTCTTC
-	TRBV11-3	-	TRBJ2-3	CASSLTSTDTQYF	TGTGCCAGCAGCTTGACTAGCACAGATACGCAGTATTTT
-	TRBV3-1/TRBV3-2	TRBD2	TRBJ2-1	CASSQGFRELADNNEQFF	TGTGCCAGCAGCCAAGGTTTTAGAGAACTAGCGGATAACAATGAGCAGTTCTTC
-	TRBV7-9	TRBD1	TRBJ1-6	CASSPGQGLHF	TGTGCCAGCAGCCCAGGACAGGGTCTCCACTTT
once	TRBV20-1	TRBD1	TRBJ2-5	CSASIPGTGGETQYF	TGCAGTGCTAGTATTCCCGGGACAGGGGGAGAGACCCAGTACTTC
-	TRBV27	-	TRBJ1-3	CASSKNGQGSGNTIYF	TGTGCCAGCAGTAAGAATGGACAAGGCTCTGGAAACACCATATATTTT
-	TRBV7-8	-	TRBJ2-6	CASSLEQLRGANVLTF	TGTGCCAGCAGCTTAGAACAGTTGAGAGGGGCCAACGTCCTGACTTTC
-	TRBV10-3	TRBD1	TRBJ2-2	CAISGTANTGELFF	TGTGCCATCAGCGGGACAGCTAACACCGGGGAGCTGTTTTTT
-	TRBV5-6	-	TRBJ2-1	CASHFRSGYSSYNEQFF	TGTGCCAGCCACTTCAGAAGCGGTTACAGCTCCTACAATGAGCAGTTCTTC
-	TRBV5-4	-	TRBJ2-1	CASSQQGRVIDEQFF	TGTGCCAGCAGCCAGCAGGGCAGGGTTATCGATGAGCAGTTCTTC
-	TRBV19	-	TRBJ2-3	CASSIAHSRSTDTQYF	TGTGCCAGTAGTATAGCCCACAGCAGGAGCACAGATACGCAGTATTTT
-	TRBV4-1	TRBD1	TRBJ2-3	CASSQEDRGTDTQYF	TGCGCCAGCAGCCAAGAGGACAGGGGCACAGATACGCAGTATTTT
-	TRBV10-3	-	TRBJ2-1	CAISESIGNEQFF	TGTGCCATCAGTGAGTCGATCGGGAATGAGCAGTTCTTC
-	TRBV15	TRBD2	TRBJ2-2	CATSRVNSGSANTGELFF	TGTGCCACCAGCAGAGTAAATAGCGGGAGCGCGAACACCGGGGAGCTGTTTTTT
once	TRBV30	-	TRBJ1-1	CAWTGGDGTEAFF	TGTGCCTGGACGGGCGGGGACGGTACTGAAGCTTTCTTT
-	TRBV6-5	TRBD1	TRBJ2-7	CASSYSGTGLYEQYF	TGTGCCAGCAGTTATTCCGGGACAGGGCTCTACGAGCAGTACTTC
-	TRBV29-1	-	TRBJ1-1	CSVVGHLNLNTEAFF	TGCAGCGTTGTGGGACACCTAAATTTGAACACTGAAGCTTTCTTT
-	TRBV27	-	TRBJ1-5	CASSLRGLQPQHF	TGTGCCAGCAGTTTACGGGGTTTGCAGCCCCAGCATTTT
many	TRBV11-2	TRBD1	TRBJ2-1	CASSFGTGMDLVF	TGTGCCAGCAGCTTCGGGACAGGGATGGACTTGGTCTTC
-	TRBV10-2	TRBD1	TRBJ1-4	CASSELMTGTTEKLFF	TGCGCCAGCAGTGAGCTGATGACAGGGACAACAGAAAAACTGTTTTTT
-	TRBV6-1	TRBD1	TRBJ1-2	CASSDGQGNYGYTF	TGTGCCAGCAGTGACGGACAGGGAAACTATGGCTACACCTTC
-	TRBV28	TRBD1	TRBJ2-7	CASSFSGTGSAEQYF	TGTGCCAGCAGTTTCTCCGGGACAGGGTCAGCCGAGCAGTACTTC